These 29 T cell receptor beta chains came from one sample sequenced in a study of CD8 T cells in ankylosing spondylitis. One entry per CDR3 protein results from TCRdb running MiXCR on the 5' RACE reads. The sample holds approximately 140,000 distinct CDR3 sequences, 7% to 10% seen once. The sample consisted of synovial fluid, either unsorted or a sorted T cell fraction (not recorded which). The receptors come from a male donor with ankylosing spondylitis.

V gene TRBV6-1 combines with J gene TRBJ1-1; the D is unclear. The CDR3 sequence is 14 residues long. V was cut by 4 bases and J by 5 bases, with 14 bases left in between. Germline lookup yields CDR1 MNHNS and CDR2 SASEGT. CDR3 residues: CASSVASMVTEAFF. In DNA form, the CDR3 reads TGTGCCAGCAGTGTAGCAAGCATGGTTACTGAAGCTTTCTTT.

This clonotype was seen ten or more times. The chain carries TRBV20-1 and TRBJ2-7; possible D gene TRBD1, 7 bases. The CDR3 totals 14 residues. Germline assignment: CDR1 DFQATT and CDR2 SNEGSKA (reference sequence). Between the trimmed V and J ends, which lost 6 bases and 2 bases, there was a span of 17 bases. Written as DNA, the CDR3 is TGCAGTGCCAGACTAGGGGGCACCACCTACGAGCAGTACTTC. It translates to CSARLGGTTYEQYF.

The rearrangement joins TRBV7-2 to TRBJ1-2; the D is unclear. Germline lookup yields CDR1 SGHTA and CDR2 FQGNSA. The CDR3 runs to 12 residues. Trimming removed 3 bases at V and 5 bases at J, with 7 bases between. CDR3 DNA: TGTGCCAGCAGCTTTTATGCGTATGGCTACACCTTC. Translated, it gives CASSFYAYGYTF.

This clonotype was observed at least ten times. CDR3 sequence reads: CASRPGGTSGYEQYF. The CDR3 nucleotides are TGTGCCAGCAGACCAGGTGGGACTAGCGGCTACGAGCAGTACTTC. The genes are TRBV28 and TRBJ2-7; 11 bases fit TRBD2. Trimming cost V 6 bases and J 3 bases; bases outside gene matches: 7. This CDR3 contains 15 residues. Germline V lookup: CDR1 MDHEN, CDR2 SYDVKM. Based on the CDR3 plus reference TRBV28 and TRBJ2-7, the full variable domain is DVKVTQSSRYLVKRTGEKVFLECVQDMDHENMFWYRQDPGLGLRLIYFSYDVKMKEKGDIPEGYSVSREKKERFSLILESASTNQTSMYLCASRPGGTSGYEQYFGPGTRLTVT.

This clonotype was recorded a few times. The genes are TRBV7-2 and TRBJ1-2; no clear D. V was trimmed by 2 bases and J by 7 bases, leaving 14 bases between them. CDR3 length: 14 residues. Germline V gene data show CDR1 as SGHTA and CDR2 as FQGNSA. As DNA, the CDR3 is TGTGCCAGCAGCTTATCGAGGGAGGAGGGTGGCTACACCTTC. Translating gives CASSLSREEGGYTF.

The chain links TRBV20-1 to TRBJ2-5; D uncertain. The length of the CDR3 is 13 residues. Germline V gives CDR1 DFQATT, CDR2 SNEGSKA (reference sequence). V was clipped by 0 bases and J by 5 bases, with 10 bases between them. This chain's CDR3 is CSARDLLGETQYF. The DNA of the CDR3 is TGCAGTGCTAGAGATCTCCTGGGGGAGACCCAGTACTTC.

This clonotype was detected only a few times. The chain joins TRBV9 to TRBJ2-6; TRBD2 aligns across 9 bases. CDR1 and CDR2 (germline): SGDLS, YYNGEE. The length of the CDR3 is 18 residues. With V trimmed by 0 bases and J by 2 bases, 6 bases remained unmatched. CDR3 DNA: TGTGCCAGCAGCGTAGGGGTAGCGGGAGAGGCTGGGGCCAACGTCCTGACTTTC. It specifies CASSVGVAGEAGANVLTF.

This clonotype was detected ten times or more. This sequence joins TRBV12-3 or TRBV12-4 and TRBJ1-1; weak D call: TRBD1 (6 bases). The CDR3 consists of 13 residues. Deletions cut 8 bases from V and 3 bases from J, with 13 bases between. The CDR3 coding sequence is TGTGCCAGCGGAGGACAGCTTTACACTGAAGCTTTCTTT. Residues: CASGGQLYTEAFF.

In its sample, this clonotype was seen many times. The genes are TRBV5-1 and TRBJ2-1; TRBD1 aligns across 7 bases. This CDR3 region has 16 residues. Germline V gives CDR1 SGHRS, CDR2 YFSETQ. With 0 bases clipped from V and 4 bases from J, the junction kept 7 bases outside the gene matches. CDR3 loop: CASSLESRGLYNEQFF. In DNA, the CDR3 is TGCGCCAGCAGCTTGGAGTCTAGGGGGCTGTACAATGAGCAGTTCTTC.

In this sample, this clonotype turned up a few times. The rearrangement joins TRBV20-1 to TRBJ2-1; maybe TRBD1 (6 bases). Trimming left V 8 bases short and J 3 bases short, with 17 bases between. The CDR3 contains 14 residues. CDR1 is DFQATT and CDR2 is SNEGSKA in the germline V gene (reference sequence). For the CDR3, the DNA is TGCAGTACCCGGACCCGCAGGGGCTACAATGAGCAGTTCTTC. Its protein product is CSTRTRRGYNEQFF.

In this sample, this clonotype turned up many times. The rearrangement uses TRBV4-2 and TRBJ1-2; D unresolved. With 0 bases removed from V and 4 bases from J, the gap between germline ends came to 9 bases. Germline CDR1 and CDR2: LGHNA and YNFKEQ. This CDR3 comprises 14 residues. The CDR3 nucleotides read TGTGCCAGCAGCCAAGAGGATTTTCTCTATGGCTACACCTTC. This encodes CASSQEDFLYGYTF.

The CDR3 nucleotides are TGTGCCAGCAGTTACGACGGGAGGGTCCCCTATGGCTACACCTTC. Encoded protein: CASSYDGRVPYGYTF. The chain joins TRBV6-5 to TRBJ1-2, with D unresolved. The CDR3 totals 15 residues. V lost 2 bases, J lost 4 bases, and 14 bases lay in between. Germline V lookup: CDR1 MNHEY, CDR2 SVGAGI.

This chain joins TRBV9 and TRBJ2-1; 7 bases align to TRBD2. The CDR3 is made up of 15 amino acids. V lost 3 bases, J lost 6 bases, and 9 bases stayed unmatched. Germline V gene data show CDR1 as SGDLS and CDR2 as YYNGEE. The CDR3 loop is CASSGRGGWFNEQFF. Written as DNA, the CDR3 is TGTGCCAGCAGCGGGCGCGGGGGTTGGTTCAATGAGCAGTTCTTC.

This clonotype was detected many times. V gene TRBV29-1 combines with J gene TRBJ1-2; possibly TRBD1 for D (6 bases). In germline, CDR1 is SQVTM, CDR2 ANQGSEA. The CDR3 loop spans 13 amino acids. Trimming pared 3 bases from V and 6 bases from J, leaving 14 bases between. This chain's CDR3 is CSVDLGGLDGYTF. For the CDR3, the DNA is TGCAGCGTTGACCTTGGGGGCCTGGATGGCTACACCTTC. The variable domain in full, completed from reference TRBV29-1 and TRBJ1-2, reads SAVISQKPSRDICQRGTSLTIQCQVDSQVTMMFWYRQQPGQSLTLIATANQGSEATYESGFVIDKFPISRPNLTFSTLTVSNMSPEDSSIYLCSVDLGGLDGYTFGSGTRLTVV.

This clonotype was observed at least ten times. The J gene is TRBJ2-6, the V gene TRBV5-1; perhaps TRBD1 as D (5 bases). CDR3 length equals 16 residues. Trimming removed 2 bases from V and 2 bases from J, with 11 bases in between. Germline CDR1 and CDR2: SGHRS and YFSETQ. CDR3 coding DNA: TGCGCCAGCAGCTTAGACAGCTCAGCTGGGGCCAACGTCCTGACTTTC. Protein product: CASSLDSSAGANVLTF.

J is TRBJ2-7 and V is TRBV24-1; TRBD2 might be the D (7 bases). Trimming took off 1 base at V and 7 bases at J, with 10 bases between the two ends. The CDR3 is 13 amino acids. In germline, CDR1 is KGHDR, CDR2 SFDVKD. The CDR3 loop reads CATSDFGGREQYF. CDR3 coding DNA: TGTGCCACCAGTGATTTCGGGGGGCGAGAGCAGTACTTC.

This clonotype was seen more than once but under ten times. The chain couples TRBV20-1 to TRBJ2-1, with 7 bases aligning to TRBD2. V was clipped by 6 bases and J by 10 bases; unmatched bases: 12. The CDR3 is 13 residues long. From germline, CDR1 is DFQATT and CDR2 SNEGSKA (reference sequence). The CDR3 DNA reads TGCAGTGCGCCTAGTTACCTAGCGGCGGAGCAGTTCTTC. Its translation: CSAPSYLAAEQFF.

The chain employs TRBV29-1 and TRBJ2-5; D ambiguous. V lost 0 bases and J 5 bases, leaving 7 bases between the germline ends. Germline V CDR1 and CDR2: SQVTM, ANQGSEA. The CDR3 loop spans 12 amino acids. The CDR3 DNA follows: TGCAGCGTTGAAGATTGGGTGGAGACCCAGTACTTC. Amino acid sequence: CSVEDWVETQYF.

This clonotype was detected ten times or more. The V gene is TRBV5-4, the J gene TRBJ2-2; 8 nucleotides align to TRBD2. CDR3 size: 16 residues. Germline assignment: CDR1 SGHNT and CDR2 YYREEE (reference sequence). The V and J ends lost 0 bases and 1 base, in that order; junction bases with no gene match: 2. The CDR3 reads CASSLVSGRNTGELFF. CDR3 bases: TGTGCCAGCAGCTTGGTGAGCGGGAGGAACACCGGGGAGCTGTTTTTT.

This clonotype was found many times. The chain uses TRBV25-1 and TRBJ2-7; D gene ambiguous. The V end lost 3 bases, the J end lost 4 bases, and 4 bases lay between the germline ends. This CDR3 region has 11 residues. Germline lookup yields CDR1 MGHDK and CDR2 SYGVNS. The CDR3: CASSDGYEQYF. The DNA for the CDR3 is TGTGCCAGCAGTGATGGGTACGAGCAGTACTTC.

V gene TRBV5-1 combines with J gene TRBJ2-7, with 9 nucleotides matching TRBD1. This CDR3 comprises 14 residues. Trimming took 4 bases from V and 5 from J; bases not matched to a gene: 7. The germline V gene encodes CDR1 SGHRS and CDR2 YFSETQ. The CDR3 protein is CASSTGQGLDEQYF. The CDR3 DNA sequence: TGCGCCAGCAGCACGGGACAGGGTTTGGACGAGCAGTACTTC.

This clonotype was seen ten or more times. The gene calls are TRBV20-1 and TRBJ1-2, with D perhaps TRBD1 (6 bases). The CDR3 consists of 14 residues. Germline assignment: CDR1 DFQATT and CDR2 SNEGSKA (reference sequence). V lost 2 bases to trimming and J lost 8 bases, with 18 bases between them. CDR3 nucleotide sequence: TGCAGTGCTAGATCAAATACAGGGTTTCGCGGCTACACCTTC. Translated: CSARSNTGFRGYTF.

This clonotype was counted ten times or more. The chain joins TRBV18 to TRBJ1-1, with 7 nucleotides matching TRBD1. The CDR3 has 15 amino acids. The V and J ends lost 1 base and 3 bases, in that order; junction bases with no gene match: 5. From germline, CDR1 is KGHSH and CDR2 LQKENI. The CDR3 coding sequence is TGTGCCAGCTCACCACAGACAGGGTGGGACACTGAAGCTTTCTTT. Encoded protein: CASSPQTGWDTEAFF. Full variable domain (outside the CDR3, taken from reference TRBV18 and TRBJ1-1): NAGVMQNPRHLVRRRGQEARLRCSPMKGHSHVYWYRQLPEEGLKFMVYLQKENIIDESGMPKERFSAEFPKEGPSILRIQQVVRGDSAAYFCASSPQTGWDTEAFFGQGTRLTVV.

In its sample, this clonotype was seen a few times. The chain recombines TRBV20-1 with TRBJ2-1; D uncertain. From germline, CDR1 is DFQATT and CDR2 SNEGSKA (reference sequence). Trimming took 1 base from V and 10 from J, leaving 14 bases between them. This CDR3 has 13 amino acids. The CDR3 spells CSARVRPAGEQFF. The DNA of the CDR3 is TGCAGTGCTAGAGTGAGACCAGCCGGGGAGCAGTTCTTC.

The sample holds a few counts of this clonotype. In DNA, the CDR3 is TGTGCCAGCAGCATCGGACAGACCAGGTCCGGTGGCTACACCTTC. It yields the protein CASSIGQTRSGGYTF. The chain carries TRBV13 and TRBJ1-2; D possibly corresponds to TRBD1 (6 bases). Looked up from germline, CDR1 is PRHDT and CDR2 is FYEKMQ (reference sequence). Trimming pared 5 bases from V and 7 bases from J, leaving 20 bases between. This CDR3 is built from 15 residues.

The V gene is TRBV2, the J gene TRBJ2-7; 11 bases are shared with TRBD2. Trimming at V came to 6 bases and at J to 0 bases, leaving 7 bases not matched to a gene. This CDR3 contains 16 residues. The germline CDR1 and CDR2 sequences are SNHLY and FYNNEI. The CDR3 region has the DNA TGTGCCAGCAGCCTTAGACTAGCGGGGAGCTCCTACGAGCAGTACTTC. This gives the protein CASSLRLAGSSYEQYF.

The chain employs TRBV29-1 and TRBJ2-5; D possibly uses TRBD1 or TRBD2 (6 bases each). Germline V CDR1 and CDR2: SQVTM, ANQGSEA. The CDR3 covers 12 residues. Trimming removed 3 bases at V and 5 bases at J, with 10 bases between. The chain's CDR3 is CSVDGGRETQYF. In nucleotides, the CDR3 is TGCAGCGTTGATGGGGGGCGGGAGACCCAGTACTTC.

At least ten counts were recorded for this clonotype. The chain employs TRBV6-2 or TRBV6-3 and TRBJ2-2; D remains unclear. Germline V gene data show CDR1 as MNHEY and CDR2 as SVGEGT. V was cut by 6 bases and J by 4 bases, with 24 bases left in between. The CDR3 has 18 residues. CDR3 in amino acids: CASRAGITFPIFTGELFF. CDR3 coding DNA: TGTGCCAGCAGGGCCGGAATTACCTTCCCGATTTTCACCGGGGAGCTGTTTTTT.

Ten or more counts support this clonotype. J is TRBJ2-7 and V is TRBV5-1; D call uncertain. CDR1 SGHRS and CDR2 YFSETQ come from the germline V gene. The germline V and J ends were trimmed by 5 bases and 2 bases, with 11 bases remaining between them. This CDR3 contains 13 residues. CDR3 bases: TGCGCCAGCAGGTCTCTGGTTACCTACGAGCAGTACTTC. The encoded protein is CASRSLVTYEQYF. The variable domain in full, completed from reference TRBV5-1 and TRBJ2-7, reads KAGVTQTPRYLIKTRGQQVTLSCSPISGHRSVSWYQQTPGQGLQFLFEYFSETQRNKGNFPGRFSGRQFSNSRSEMNVSTLELGDSALYLCASRSLVTYEQYFGPGTRLTVT.